The entry below describes one TCR beta chain. What it binds is not known. This sample is part of a study of cytomegalovirus exposure and HLA in healthy donors. Findings of the study overall: Association of a missense DCLRE1C variant with TCR beta V- and J-gene trimming was reported in a later analysis.

PCR employed 60 Vbeta and 13 Jbeta primers. Here immunoSEQ multiplex PCR was the method, and the copy in TCRdb shows in-frame clones only, minus some. In the table there are about 89,000 clones, more than 60% of which are singletons. These donors counted as nominally healthy when sampled, but unrecorded immune exposures were likely. In germline, CDR1 is SGDLS, CDR2 YYNGEE. V was clipped by 4 bases and J by 1 base, with 11 bases between them. The length of the CDR3 is 14 residues. V gene TRBV9 combines with J gene TRBJ1-1; D perhaps matches TRBD1 (5 bases). Source material: PBMCs. This TCR was sampled from a man under 40 in good health and CMV-seronegative. CDR3 amino acids: CASSPQGSNTEAFF. CDR3 in DNA: TGTGCCAGCAGCCCGCAGGGTTCGAACACTGAAGCTTTCTTT.